The 15 T cell receptor beta chains given below trace back to one sample, sequenced in a study of blood T cell repertoires in COVID-19. Only in-frame clones appear in the TCRdb table, and some are missing; sequencing was by immunoSEQ multiplex PCR. The data hold roughly 220,000 clones, with 75% to 85% observed a single time. Material: peripheral blood. The receptors were gathered from a woman older than 75 with COVID-19, enrolled during active disease.

The chain links TRBV2 to TRBJ2-3, with TRBD2 matching 8 bases. Trimming at V came to 9 bases and at J to 15 bases, leaving 11 bases not matched to a gene. The CDR3 extends over 11 amino acids. CDR1 SNHLY and CDR2 FYNNEI come from the germline V gene. The CDR3 loop is CASVSGGSGYF. Written as DNA, the CDR3 is TGTGCCAGTGTCAGCGGGGGATCGGGTTATTTT.

The rearrangement links TRBV4-1 to TRBJ2-1; possibly TRBD2 for D (6 bases). V gave up 4 bases and J gave up 3 bases, with 13 bases separating them. This CDR3 is built from 15 residues. Per the germline V gene, CDR1 is MGHRA and CDR2 is YSYEKL. CDR3 in DNA: TGCGCCAGCAGCCGGGGTCATAGCGGCTACAATGAGCAGTTCTTC. It codes for CASSRGHSGYNEQFF.

CDR3 DNA: TGCAGCGCCTTTTCCGAGGAAAGTGGCTACACCTTC. As protein: CSAFSEESGYTF. The rearrangement joins TRBV29-1 to TRBJ1-2; no firm D call. The CDR3 extends over 12 amino acids. Germline CDR1 SQVTM, CDR2 ANQGSEA. The ends were cut back, 7 bases at V and 7 bases at J, with 16 bases in the middle.

V gene TRBV4-2 combines with J gene TRBJ2-3; a weak D match, TRBD1 (5 bases). Germline CDR1 LGHNA, CDR2 YNFKEQ. The CDR3 has 16 residues. Trimming left V 1 base short and J 6 bases short, with 17 bases between. In DNA, the CDR3 is TGTGCCAGCAGCCAAGCCGCAAGGGGCGGCGTCGATACGCAGTATTTT. Residues: CASSQAARGGVDTQYF.

The J gene is TRBJ2-2, the V gene TRBV18; a possible D gene is TRBD1 (5 bases). V dropped 8 bases and J dropped 5 bases, with 9 bases sitting between them. Per the germline V gene, CDR1 is KGHSH and CDR2 is LQKENI. This CDR3 is built from 12 residues. CDR3 protein: CASQGFTGELFF. CDR3 coding DNA: TGTGCCAGCCAGGGTTTTACCGGGGAGCTGTTTTTT.

This clone showed up just once. This chain connects TRBV19 to TRBJ1-1, with no clear D. CDR1 LNHDA and CDR2 SQIVND come from the germline V gene (reference sequence). Trimming removed 3 bases at V and 10 bases at J, with 15 bases between. The CDR3 runs to 13 residues. In DNA, the CDR3 is TGTGCCAGTAGTATGAGTGGCCAGCGGACAGCTTTCTTT. Encoded protein: CASSMSGQRTAFF.

This chain joins TRBV9 and TRBJ1-2; weak D call: TRBD1 (6 bases). The ends were cut back, 4 bases at V and 0 bases at J, with 13 bases in the middle. Germline CDR1 reads SGDLS; CDR2 reads YYNGEE. The CDR3 contains 15 residues. The CDR3 sequence: CASSPRQDANYGYTF. Here the CDR3 DNA reads TGTGCCAGCAGCCCCCGACAGGACGCTAACTATGGCTACACCTTC.

V and J are TRBV7-3 and TRBJ2-1; 7 bases agree with TRBD1. The CDR3 totals 16 residues. V shed 0 bases, J shed 7 bases, and the junction held 9 bases outside the gene matches. Germline V CDR1 and CDR2: SGHTA, FQGTGA. CDR3 sequence (DNA): TGTGCCAGCAGCTTAACCCCCAGGGGGACGGCGAATGAGCAGTTCTTC. Protein product: CASSLTPRGTANEQFF.

In its sample, this clone was seen once. This CDR3 is CASSFVGQGAINQPQHF. The CDR3, as DNA: TGTGCCAGCAGTTTTGTAGGACAGGGGGCTATCAATCAGCCCCAGCATTTT. The chain links TRBV27 to TRBJ1-5; 11 bases align to TRBD1. Germline V gives CDR1 MNHEY, CDR2 SMNVEV (reference sequence). CDR3 length: 17 amino acids. V was clipped by 3 bases and J by 3 bases; unmatched bases: 7.

Only one count was recorded for this clone. The chain joins TRBV12-3 or TRBV12-4 to TRBJ1-1; D perhaps matches TRBD1 (5 bases). Between the trimmed V and J ends, which lost 7 bases and 5 bases, there was a span of 14 bases. This CDR3 region has 13 residues. The CDR3 here is CASTLNGGTEAFF. The CDR3 coding sequence is TGTGCCAGCACCTTAAACGGGGGAACTGAAGCTTTCTTT.

The chain uses TRBV19 and TRBJ1-1; the D gene is possibly TRBD1 (6 bases). Germline-derived CDR1 and CDR2 are LNHDA and SQIVND (reference sequence). With 8 bases removed from V and 0 bases from J, the gap between germline ends came to 16 bases. The CDR3 covers 15 residues. CDR3 region: CASFHRDGMNTEAFF. The CDR3 bases are TGTGCCAGTTTCCACAGGGACGGTATGAACACTGAAGCTTTCTTT.

This clone showed up just once. The rearrangement joins TRBV28 to TRBJ1-6, with D tentatively TRBD1 (6 bases). The CDR3 contains 15 residues. Trimming removed 7 bases at V and 4 bases at J, with 14 bases between. Per the germline V gene, CDR1 is MDHEN and CDR2 is SYDVKM. The CDR3 protein is CASTHRQVYNSPLHF. The CDR3 nucleotides read TGTGCCAGCACCCATAGACAGGTTTATAATTCACCCCTCCACTTT.

This clone turned up a few times. The J gene is TRBJ2-7, the V gene TRBV21-1; the table's D call TRBD2 went unverified against the DNA. TRBV21-1 is noted as a pseudogene. The CDR3 is 14 residues long. For the CDR3, the DNA is TGTGCCAGCAGCAAAGGAGTCTGCTCCTACGAGCAGTACTTC. It is translated as CASSKGVCSYEQYF.

The V call is TRBV5-1, the J call TRBJ1-1; TRBD1 might be the D (5 bases). This CDR3 has 14 residues. Between the trimmed V and J ends, which lost 1 base and 1 base, there was a span of 8 bases. Germline CDR1 reads SGHRS; CDR2 reads YFSETQ. The DNA of the CDR3 is TGCGCCAGCAGCTTGACAGGCTCGAACACTGAAGCTTTCTTT. Protein product: CASSLTGSNTEAFF.

The chain employs TRBV11-3 and TRBJ2-5; D call uncertain. Deletions cut 1 base from V and 5 bases from J, with 14 bases between. The CDR3 runs 15 residues. From germline, CDR1 is SGHNT and CDR2 YENEEA. The CDR3 sequence: CASSLGPSGRETQYF. For the CDR3, the DNA is TGTGCCAGCAGCTTAGGTCCTAGTGGCCGGGAGACCCAGTACTTC.